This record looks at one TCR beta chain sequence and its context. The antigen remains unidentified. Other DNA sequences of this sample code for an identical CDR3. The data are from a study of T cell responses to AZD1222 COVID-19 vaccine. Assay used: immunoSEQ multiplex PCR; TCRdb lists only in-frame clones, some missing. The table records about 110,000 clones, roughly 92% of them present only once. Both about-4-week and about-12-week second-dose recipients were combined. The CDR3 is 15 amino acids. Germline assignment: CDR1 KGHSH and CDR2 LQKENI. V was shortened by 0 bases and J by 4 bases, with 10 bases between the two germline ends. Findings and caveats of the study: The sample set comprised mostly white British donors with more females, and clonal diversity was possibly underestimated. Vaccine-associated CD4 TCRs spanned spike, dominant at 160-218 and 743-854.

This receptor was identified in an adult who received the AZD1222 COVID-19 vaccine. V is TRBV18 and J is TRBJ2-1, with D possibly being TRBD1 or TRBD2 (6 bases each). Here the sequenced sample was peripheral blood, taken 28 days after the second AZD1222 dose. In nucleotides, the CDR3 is TGTGCCAGCTCACCACCGGGGGGCCGTTACAATGAGCAGTTCTTC. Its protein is CASSPPGGRYNEQFF.